This T cell receptor beta chain emerged from a study of long-term antiretroviral therapy in people with HIV. The immunoSEQ assay was v3.0, run at survey level. Repertoires were generated with immunoSEQ multiplex PCR, while TCRdb's copy carries only in-frame clones and drops some. Among 20,000 or so clones listed, roughly 78% were seen once. The germline gives CDR1 SEHNR, CDR2 FQNEAQ (reference sequence). V shed 3 bases and J 6 bases; nucleotides not matched to a gene: 5. The CDR3 is made up of 14 amino acids. Findings and caveats of the study: Diversity increased after ART yet remained lower than in transplant donor controls.

In each sample, roughly 0.95-10 million cryopreserved PBMC were present before DNA extraction. This clone has just a few counts. The antigen is not known. This material consisted of unsorted PBMCs, taken at the start of antiretroviral therapy, before treatment. This receptor was taken from a man aged 18 to 35 with HIV. The chain uses TRBV7-9 and TRBJ1-5; 7 bases align to TRBD1. The CDR3 DNA reads TGTGCCAGCAGCTTTACAGGGGCGGCTCAGCCCCAGCATTTT. It translates to CASSFTGAAQPQHF. Full variable domain (rest looked up from reference TRBV7-9 and TRBJ1-5): DTGVSQNPRHKITKRGQNVTFRCDPISEHNRLYWYRQTLGQGPEFLTYFQNEAQLEKSRLLSDRFSAERPKGSFSTLEIQRTEQGDSAMYLCASSFTGAAQPQHFGDGTRLSIL.